This record covers a single T cell receptor (beta chain). This entry comes from a study of identical twins. cDNA molecules carried unique molecular identifiers, and template switching added a universal primer site. TCRdb re-called the 5' RACE reads with MiXCR, one entry per CDR3 protein. Among 200,000 to 300,000 distinct CDR3 sequences, roughly 13% were seen once, and the ten largest hold about 3.9%. The CDR3 sequence is 14 residues long. Looked up from germline, CDR1 is DFQATT and CDR2 is SNEGSKA (reference sequence). The data also belong to a second study, concerning yellow fever vaccine responses in identical twins.

The chain carries TRBV20-1 and TRBJ2-5; D remains ambiguous. The sequenced sample was memory (CD45RO+) T cells sorted from blood. This sequence originates from a woman under 30 in good health. In DNA, the CDR3 is TGCAGCTCTGACACAGTAGCTAGTAAAGAGACCCAGTACTTC. Amino acid sequence: CSSDTVASKETQYF.